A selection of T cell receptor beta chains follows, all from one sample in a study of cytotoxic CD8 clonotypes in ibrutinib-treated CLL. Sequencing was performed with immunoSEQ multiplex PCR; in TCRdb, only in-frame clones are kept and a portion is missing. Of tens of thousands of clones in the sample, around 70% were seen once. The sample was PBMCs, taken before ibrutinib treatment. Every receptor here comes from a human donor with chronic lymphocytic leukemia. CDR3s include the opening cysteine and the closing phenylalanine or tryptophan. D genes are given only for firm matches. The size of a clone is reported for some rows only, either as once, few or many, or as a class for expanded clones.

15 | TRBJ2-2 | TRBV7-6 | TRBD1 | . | TGTGCCAGCAGCCAGGGACAGGGGGTGGCCGGGGAGCTGTTTTTT | CASSQGQGVAGELFF
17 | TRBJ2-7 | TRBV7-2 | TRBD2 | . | TGTGCCAGCAGCAACCACCTACGTCAAAGCGGGAGGGGTGAGCAGTACTTC | CASSNHLRQSGRGEQYF
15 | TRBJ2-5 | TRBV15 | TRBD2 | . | TGTGCCACCAGCTTAGCGGGAGGGCCTTCGGAGACCCAGTACTTC | CATSLAGGPSETQYF
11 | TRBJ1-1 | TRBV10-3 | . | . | TGTGCCATCCGAGCACAGGATGAAGCTTTCTTT | CAIRAQDEAFF
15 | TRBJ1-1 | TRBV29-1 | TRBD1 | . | TGCAGCGTTGGCGTGGGCGGGGACAGCAACACTGAAGCTTTCTTT | CSVGVGGDSNTEAFF
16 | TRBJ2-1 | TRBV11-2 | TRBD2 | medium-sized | TGTGCCAGCAGCTCAGGACTAGCGGTTTCCTACAATGAGCAGTTCTTC | CASSSGLAVSYNEQFF
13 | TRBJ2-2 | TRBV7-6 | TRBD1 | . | TGTGCCAGTAAACAGGGGGCCGCCGGGGAGCTGTTTTTT | CASKQGAAGELFF
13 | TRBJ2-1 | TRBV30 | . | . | TGTGCCTGGAATCAGAGGGCGGACAATGAGCAGTTCTTC | CAWNQRADNEQFF
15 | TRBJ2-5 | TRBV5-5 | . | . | TGTGCCAGCAGCTTACAGGGACGGGGAGGGGAGACCCAGTACTTC | CASSLQGRGGETQYF
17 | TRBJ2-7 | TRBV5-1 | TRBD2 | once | TGCGCCAGCAGCTCCGGACTAGCGGGAGGTTTGGCCTACGAGCAGTACTTC | CASSSGLAGGLAYEQYF
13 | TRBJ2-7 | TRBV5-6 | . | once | TGTGCCAGCAGTAGGTGGGGCCCCTACGAGCAGTACTTC | CASSRWGPYEQYF
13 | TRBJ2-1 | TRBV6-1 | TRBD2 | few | TGTGCCAGCAGAAGGACTAGCGGTTATGAGCAGTTCTTC | CASRRTSGYEQFF
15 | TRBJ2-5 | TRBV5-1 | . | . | TGCGCCAGCAGCTTCGCTGGGACGGGCCAAGAGACCCAGTACTTC | CASSFAGTGQETQYF
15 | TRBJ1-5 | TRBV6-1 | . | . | TGTGCCAGCAGTGAAGCCGGGGGGGTCTTGGAGGCCCAGCATTTT | CASSEAGGVLEAQHF
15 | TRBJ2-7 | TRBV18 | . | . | TGTGCCAGCTCACTTCAGGTCGGTGGTGAAGGCGAGCAGTACTTC | CASSLQVGGEGEQYF
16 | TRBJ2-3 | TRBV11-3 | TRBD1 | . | TGTGCCAGCAGCCCTCGGACAGGCGCTAGCACAGATACGCAGTATTTT | CASSPRTGASTDTQYF
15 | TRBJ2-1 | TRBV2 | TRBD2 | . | TGTGCCAGCAGCAGAGGGACTAGCGGGTACAATGAGCAGTTCTTC | CASSRGTSGYNEQFF
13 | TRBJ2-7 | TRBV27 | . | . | TGTGCCAGCAGACGAGGGACGGCCTACGAGCAGTACTTC | CASRRGTAYEQYF
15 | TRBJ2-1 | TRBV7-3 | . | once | TGTGCCAGCAGCTTAAGCGGGACCTCCTACAATGAGCAGTTCTTC | CASSLSGTSYNEQFF
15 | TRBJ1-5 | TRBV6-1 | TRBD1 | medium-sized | TGTGCCAGCACCGAGGGAGGGGGCCTCAATCAGCCCCAGCATTTT | CASTEGGGLNQPQHF
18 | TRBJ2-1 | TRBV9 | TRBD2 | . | TGTGCCAGCAGCGGGGGACTAGCGGGAGCGACAGGCTACAATGAGCAGTTCTTC | CASSGGLAGATGYNEQFF
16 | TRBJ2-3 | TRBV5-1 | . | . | TGCGCCAGCAGCCTGGGACTTCATAGCGACACAGATACGCAGTATTTT | CASSLGLHSDTDTQYF
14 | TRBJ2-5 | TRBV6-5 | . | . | TGTGCCAGCAGTTACTCGATGGGAGACGAGACCCAGTACTTC | CASSYSMGDETQYF
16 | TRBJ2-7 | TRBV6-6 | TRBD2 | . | TGTGCCAGCAGTTACGGCCCTAAAGCGGGAGGATACGAGCAGTACTTC | CASSYGPKAGGYEQYF
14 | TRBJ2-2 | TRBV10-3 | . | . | TGTGCCATCAGGGACCTAGCTTCTATCGGGGAGCTGTTTTTT | CAIRDLASIGELFF
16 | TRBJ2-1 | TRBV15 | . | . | TGTGCCACCAGCAGAGCGGGGCGCGGGACCCCGGGCGAGCAGTTCTTC | CATSRAGRGTPGEQFF
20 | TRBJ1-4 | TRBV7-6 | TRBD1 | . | TGTGCCAGCAGCCGAACCCCGTTGACAGGGCGGACTTCAACTAATGAAAAACTGTTTTTT | CASSRTPLTGRTSTNEKLFF
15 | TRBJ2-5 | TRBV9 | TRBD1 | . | TGTGCCAGCAGCCCGTGGACAGGGGATCAAGAGACCCAGTACTTC | CASSPWTGDQETQYF
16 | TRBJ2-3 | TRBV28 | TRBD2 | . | TGTGCCAGCACCCCCAGGGGGGCGGGAGGGCCGGGTACGCAGTATTTT | CASTPRGAGGPGTQYF
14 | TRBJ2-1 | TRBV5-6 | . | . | TGTGCCAGCAGCACCCCCGGGACGGCAAATGAGCAGTTCTTC | CASSTPGTANEQFF
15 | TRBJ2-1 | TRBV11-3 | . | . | TGTGCCAGCGCTTCCCGGGACTCCACGTACAATGAGCAGTTCTTC | CASASRDSTYNEQFF
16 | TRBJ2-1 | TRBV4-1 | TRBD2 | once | TGTGCCAGCAGCCCCTCCCCAGCGGGAGCCCACAATGAGCAGTTCTTC | CASSPSPAGAHNEQFF
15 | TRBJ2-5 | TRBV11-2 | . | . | TGTGCCAGCAGCTTCAGGCCAGGGGAACAAGAGACCCAGTACTTC | CASSFRPGEQETQYF
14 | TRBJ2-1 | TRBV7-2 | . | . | TGTGCCAGCAGCTTACAGGGGGGGGACGATGAGCAGTTCTTC | CASSLQGGDDEQFF
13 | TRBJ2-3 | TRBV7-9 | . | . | TGTGCCAGCAGCTCCACTAGCACAGATACGCAGTATTTT | CASSSTSTDTQYF
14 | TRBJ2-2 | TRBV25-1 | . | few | TGTGCCAGCAGTGAATTTAAGTTGGACGGGGAGCTGTTTTTT | CASSEFKLDGELFF
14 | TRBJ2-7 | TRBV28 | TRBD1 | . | TGTGCCAGCAGGCGACAGGGTGGACTTCGCGAGCAGTACTTC | CASRRQGGLREQYF
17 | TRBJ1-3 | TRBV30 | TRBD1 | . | TGTGCCTGGAGTGTAGGGACAGGGAGCTACTCTGGAAACACCATATATTTT | CAWSVGTGSYSGNTIYF
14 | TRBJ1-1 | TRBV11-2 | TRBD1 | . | TGTGCCAGCAGCGTAGACAGGGAAGACACTGAAGCTTTCTTT | CASSVDREDTEAFF
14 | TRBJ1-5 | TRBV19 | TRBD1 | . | TGTGCCAGTAGTGTGCAGGGGGGAGCTCAGCCCCAGCATTTT | CASSVQGGAQPQHF
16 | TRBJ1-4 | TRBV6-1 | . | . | TGTGCCAGCAGTGATTTAAGCAGCCCAACTAATGAAAAACTGTTTTTT | CASSDLSSPTNEKLFF
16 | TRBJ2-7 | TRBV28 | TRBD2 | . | TGTGCCAGCAGTCCTCGGATATACTTAGGGGAGGGCGAGCAGTACTTC | CASSPRIYLGEGEQYF
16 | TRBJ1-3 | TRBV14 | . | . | TGTGCCAGCAGCCACTCCAGGGCTTATACTGGAAACACCATATATTTT | CASSHSRAYTGNTIYF